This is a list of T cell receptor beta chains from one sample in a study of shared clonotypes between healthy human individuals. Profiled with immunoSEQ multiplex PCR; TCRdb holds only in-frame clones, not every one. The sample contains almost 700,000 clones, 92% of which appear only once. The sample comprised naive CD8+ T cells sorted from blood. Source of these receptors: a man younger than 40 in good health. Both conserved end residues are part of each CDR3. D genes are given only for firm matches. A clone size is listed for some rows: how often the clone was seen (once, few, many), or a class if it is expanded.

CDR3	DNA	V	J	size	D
CASSLGLAGSQETQYF	TGTGCCAGCAGCTTGGGGCTAGCGGGCTCACAAGAGACCCAGTACTTC	TRBV5-4	TRBJ2-5	-	TRBD2
CSVESGRSEQYF	TGCAGCGTTGAGTCTGGAAGGAGCGAGCAGTACTTC	TRBV29-1	TRBJ2-7	-	-
CASSPGTSSYNEQFF	TGTGCCAGCAGTCCCGGGACGAGTTCCTACAATGAGCAGTTCTTC	TRBV27	TRBJ2-1	-	-
CASSPRTSGEETQYF	TGTGCCAGCAGCCCGCGGACTAGCGGGGAGGAGACCCAGTACTTC	TRBV13	TRBJ2-5	-	TRBD2
CASSLTGPRANTEAFF	TGCGCCAGCAGTCTGACAGGGCCGCGGGCGAACACTGAAGCTTTCTTT	TRBV5-1	TRBJ1-1	-	TRBD1
CASSLRTGANEQFF	TGTGCCAGCAGCTTACGGACAGGGGCAAATGAGCAGTTCTTC	TRBV11-2	TRBJ2-1	-	TRBD1
CASTLLTANYGYTF	TGTGCCAGCACCCTACTGACAGCTAACTATGGCTACACCTTC	TRBV28	TRBJ1-2	-	-
CASLSRQRPYEQYF	TGTGCCAGCTTATCTCGACAGAGACCCTACGAGCAGTACTTC	TRBV28	TRBJ2-7	-	-
CASSPGGTEEEKLFF	TGTGCCAGCAGCCCCGGAGGGACAGAGGAGGAAAAACTGTTTTTT	TRBV5-6	TRBJ1-4	-	TRBD1
CASSVLFAAGGDEKLFF	TGTGCCAGCAGTGTTTTGTTTGCGGCAGGAGGGGATGAAAAACTGTTTTTT	TRBV2	TRBJ1-4	-	-
CASRDGNQPQHF	TGTGCCAGCAGGGACGGCAATCAGCCCCAGCATTTT	TRBV2	TRBJ1-5	-	-
CASSGFMSGANVLTF	TGCGCCAGCAGTGGCTTTATGTCTGGGGCCAACGTCCTGACTTTC	TRBV10-2	TRBJ2-6	-	-
CATSREQAPLNEQFF	TGTGCCACCAGCAGAGAACAGGCTCCCCTGAATGAGCAGTTCTTC	TRBV15	TRBJ2-1	once	-
CASSLGAGGYEQYF	TGCGCCAGCAGCTTGGGCGCGGGAGGCTACGAGCAGTACTTC	TRBV5-1	TRBJ2-7	-	TRBD2
CASGLMMNTEAFF	TGTGCCAGCGGGCTAATGATGAACACTGAAGCTTTCTTT	TRBV27	TRBJ1-1	once	-
CASSLTQGDEKLFF	TGTGCCAGCAGTCTGACACAAGGAGATGAAAAACTGTTTTTT	TRBV6-5	TRBJ1-4	-	-
CYLGGIAHDNEQFF	TGTTATCTAGGGGGAATAGCCCACGACAATGAGCAGTTCTTC	TRBV12-2	TRBJ2-1	-	-
CASSYSSLYGYTF	TGTGCCAGCAGTTACTCTTCCTTGTATGGCTACACCTTC	TRBV6-5	TRBJ1-2	-	-
CASSISTDTQYF	TGTGCCAGCAGCATTAGCACAGATACGCAGTATTTT	TRBV7-9	TRBJ2-3	-	-
CASSPHEAFF	TGTGCCAGCAGCCCTCACGAAGCTTTCTTT	TRBV9	TRBJ1-1	-	-
CASSPMGHSNTGELFF	TGTGCCAGCAGCCCCATGGGACACTCGAACACCGGGGAGCTGTTTTTT	TRBV7-9	TRBJ2-2	-	-
CASSQESPPGAGENTGELFF	TGCGCCAGCAGCCAAGAGAGCCCCCCTGGAGCGGGAGAGAACACCGGGGAGCTGTTTTTT	TRBV4-1	TRBJ2-2	-	TRBD2
CASSLSTTGAGELFF	TGTGCCAGCAGCCTCTCTACCACAGGCGCCGGGGAGCTGTTTTTT	TRBV7-6	TRBJ2-2	-	-
CASSPTGGQGRYDYGYTF	TGTGCCAGCAGTCCCACAGGGGGACAGGGCCGCTATGACTATGGCTACACCTTC	TRBV27	TRBJ1-2	-	TRBD1
CASSLEGLAARDEQFF	TGCGCCAGCAGCTTGGAGGGACTAGCGGCTAGGGATGAGCAGTTCTTC	TRBV5-1	TRBJ2-1	few	TRBD2
CSVRNRTNTGELFF	TGCAGCGTTAGGAACAGGACGAACACCGGGGAGCTGTTTTTT	TRBV29-1	TRBJ2-2	-	-
CASSGGQGNEQFF	TGTGCCAGCAGCGGGGGACAGGGCAATGAGCAGTTCTTC	TRBV9	TRBJ2-1	-	TRBD1
CSVGDGGDYEQYF	TGCAGCGTTGGGGACGGAGGGGATTACGAGCAGTACTTC	TRBV29-1	TRBJ2-7	-	-
CASSLEVGSTDTQYF	TGTGCCAGCAGTTTAGAGGTCGGGAGCACAGATACGCAGTATTTT	TRBV27	TRBJ2-3	-	-
CASSLWQGTPPSHEQYF	TGTGCCAGCAGTTTATGGCAGGGGACCCCACCTTCCCACGAGCAGTACTTC	TRBV27	TRBJ2-7	-	-
CASSLTGYAGGYTF	TGTGCCAGTAGTTTAACAGGGTACGCAGGTGGCTACACCTTC	TRBV19	TRBJ1-2	once	-
CASSLTGFTGYTF	TGTGCCAGCAGCTTGACAGGTTTTACCGGCTACACCTTC	TRBV5-4	TRBJ1-2	-	-
CASSVSSGGAYEQYF	TGTGCCAGCAGCGTGTCTAGCGGTGGGGCTTACGAGCAGTACTTC	TRBV9	TRBJ2-7	-	TRBD2
CSVSAGLYEQYF	TGCAGCGTTTCAGCGGGCTTATACGAGCAGTACTTC	TRBV29-1	TRBJ2-7	-	-
CASSLGLARTGDTQYF	TGTGCCAGCAGTTTAGGGCTAGCGCGAACGGGAGATACGCAGTATTTT	TRBV27	TRBJ2-3	-	-
CASRRGKGVNTEAFF	TGTGCCAGCAGGCGGGGTAAAGGGGTGAACACTGAAGCTTTCTTT	TRBV27	TRBJ1-1	-	-
CASSQETVNGEKLFF	TGCGCCAGCAGCCAAGAGACTGTAAACGGGGAAAAACTGTTTTTT	TRBV4-1	TRBJ1-4	few	-
CASSLPVGGQQETQYF	TGTGCCAGCAGCCTACCGGTAGGCGGACAGCAAGAGACCCAGTACTTC	TRBV7-9	TRBJ2-5	once	-
CASSVTAGGSYEQYF	TGTGCCAGCAGCGTCACGGCGGGGGGCTCCTACGAGCAGTACTTC	TRBV9	TRBJ2-7	-	TRBD2
CASSLSGTGSYGYTF	TGTGCCAGCAGTTTATCTGGGACAGGGAGCTATGGCTACACCTTC	TRBV28	TRBJ1-2	-	TRBD1
CSAEGTGAEQYF	TGCAGCGCCGAGGGGACAGGGGCCGAGCAGTACTTC	TRBV29-1	TRBJ2-7	-	TRBD1
CASSDFLTNEQFF	TGCGCCAGCAGTGATTTCCTGACCAATGAGCAGTTCTTC	TRBV10-2	TRBJ2-1	-	-
CASSHRAADTQYF	TGTGCCAGCAGCCACCGAGCCGCAGATACGCAGTATTTT	TRBV7-9	TRBJ2-3	-	-
CASSQSRGTNQPQHF	TGCGCCAGCAGCCAGAGTCGTGGCACTAATCAGCCCCAGCATTTT	TRBV4-1	TRBJ1-5	-	-
CATSRVTGGNTEAFF	TGTGCCACCAGCAGGGTGACAGGGGGCAACACTGAAGCTTTCTTT	TRBV15	TRBJ1-1	-	TRBD1
CASSPGGRSEQFF	TGTGCCAGCTCACCTGGCGGGAGATCTGAGCAGTTCTTC	TRBV18	TRBJ2-1	-	TRBD2
CASSLDSYNEQFF	TGTGCCAGCAGTTTAGACTCGTACAATGAGCAGTTCTTC	TRBV28	TRBJ2-1	-	-
CASSLVPGANEQYF	TGCGCCAGCAGCTTGGTTCCGGGGGCGAACGAGCAGTACTTC	TRBV5-1	TRBJ2-7	-	-
CASEGFRDRAIYGYTF	TGTGCCAGCGAAGGATTCCGGGACAGGGCAATCTATGGCTACACCTTC	TRBV28	TRBJ1-2	-	TRBD1
CAISAQGVTSYEQYF	TGTGCCATCAGCGCACAGGGGGTTACTTCCTACGAGCAGTACTTC	TRBV10-3	TRBJ2-7	-	TRBD1